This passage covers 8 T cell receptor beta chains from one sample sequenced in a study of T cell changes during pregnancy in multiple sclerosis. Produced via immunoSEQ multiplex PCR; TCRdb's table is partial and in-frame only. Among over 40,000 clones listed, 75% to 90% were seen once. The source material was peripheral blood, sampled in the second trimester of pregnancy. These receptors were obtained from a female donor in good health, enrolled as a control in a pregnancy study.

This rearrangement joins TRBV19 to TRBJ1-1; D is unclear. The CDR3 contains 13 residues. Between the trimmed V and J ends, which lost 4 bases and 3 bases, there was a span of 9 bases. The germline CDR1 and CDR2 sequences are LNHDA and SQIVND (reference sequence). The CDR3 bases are TGTGCCAGTAGTAGTTGGGCCTACACTGAAGCTTTCTTT. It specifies CASSSWAYTEAFF.

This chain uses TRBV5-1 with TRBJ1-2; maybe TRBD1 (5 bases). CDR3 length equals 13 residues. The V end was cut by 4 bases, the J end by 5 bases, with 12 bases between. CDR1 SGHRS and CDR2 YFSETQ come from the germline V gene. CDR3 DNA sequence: TGCGCCAGCAGCCCCTCCGACAGTTATGGCTACACCTTC. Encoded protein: CASSPSDSYGYTF.

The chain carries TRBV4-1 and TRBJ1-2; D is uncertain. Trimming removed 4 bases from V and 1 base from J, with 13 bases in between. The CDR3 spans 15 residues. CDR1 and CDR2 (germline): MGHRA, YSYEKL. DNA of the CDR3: TGCGCCAGCAGCCCTACCAACCGGGATAACTATGGCTACACCTTC. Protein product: CASSPTNRDNYGYTF.

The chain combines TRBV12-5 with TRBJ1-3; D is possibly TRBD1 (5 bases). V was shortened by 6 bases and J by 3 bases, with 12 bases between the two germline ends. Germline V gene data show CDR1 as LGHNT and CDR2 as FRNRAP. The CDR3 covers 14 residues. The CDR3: CASGEGHNGNTIYF. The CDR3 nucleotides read TGTGCTAGTGGGGAAGGACACAATGGAAACACCATATATTTT.

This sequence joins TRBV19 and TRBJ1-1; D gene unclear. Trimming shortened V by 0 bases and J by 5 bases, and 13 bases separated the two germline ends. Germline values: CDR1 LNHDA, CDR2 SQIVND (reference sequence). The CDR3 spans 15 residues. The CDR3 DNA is TGTGCCAGTAGTATAGATCGGCCTTACGGGACTGAAGCTTTCTTT. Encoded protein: CASSIDRPYGTEAFF.

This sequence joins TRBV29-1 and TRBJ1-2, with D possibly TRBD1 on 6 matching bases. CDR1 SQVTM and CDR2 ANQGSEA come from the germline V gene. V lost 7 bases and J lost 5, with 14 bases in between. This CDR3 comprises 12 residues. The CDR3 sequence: CSAEDSSYGYTF. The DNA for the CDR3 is TGCAGCGCCGAGGACAGTAGTTATGGCTACACCTTC.

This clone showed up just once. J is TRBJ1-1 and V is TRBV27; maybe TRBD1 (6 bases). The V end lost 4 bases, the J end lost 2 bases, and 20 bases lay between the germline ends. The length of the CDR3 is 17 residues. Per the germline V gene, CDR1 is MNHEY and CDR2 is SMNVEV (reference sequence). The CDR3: CASSSTGLPALNTEAFF. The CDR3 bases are TGTGCCAGCAGTTCTACAGGGCTCCCCGCCCTCAACACTGAAGCTTTCTTT.

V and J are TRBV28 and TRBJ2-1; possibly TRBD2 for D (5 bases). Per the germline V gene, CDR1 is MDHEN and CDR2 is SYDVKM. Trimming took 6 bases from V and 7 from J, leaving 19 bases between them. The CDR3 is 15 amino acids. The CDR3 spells CASRTRRGPFNEQFF. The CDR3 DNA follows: TGTGCCAGCAGGACGCGTCGCGGGCCCTTTAATGAGCAGTTCTTC.